A selection of T cell receptor beta chains follows, all from one sample in a study of control samples from healthy donors and cancer patients. TCRdb's table, derived via immunoSEQ multiplex PCR, lists solely in-frame clones and lacks some. The table shows about 160,000 clones, with approximately 94% occurring only once. The material sequenced was PBMCs. The receptor set was obtained from a man aged 55-75 years with colorectal cancer. Both conserved end residues are part of each CDR3. Fields, in order: J gene, V gene, clone size, D gene, CDR3 length, CDR3 DNA, CDR3 protein. The D gene is left open where the match is weak. A clone size is listed for some rows: how often the clone was seen (once, few, many), or a class if it is expanded.

j_gene: TRBJ1-2; v_gene: TRBV5-8; abundance: -; d_gene: TRBD1; len: 18; CDR3nt: TGTGCCAGCAGCTGGGGGACAGGACCGGGACAGCGAGCCTATGGCTACACCTTC; CDR3aa: CASSWGTGPGQRAYGYTF
j_gene: TRBJ2-4; v_gene: TRBV7-2; abundance: -; d_gene: -; len: 15; CDR3nt: TGTGCCAGCAGCTTAGTCCTGCAGGGCAGAAACATTCAGTACTTC; CDR3aa: CASSLVLQGRNIQYF
j_gene: TRBJ1-1; v_gene: TRBV3-1/TRBV3-2; abundance: -; d_gene: -; len: 14; CDR3nt: TGTGCCAGCAGCCTTAGAACAGGGTGGACTGAAGCTTTCTTT; CDR3aa: CASSLRTGWTEAFF
j_gene: TRBJ1-3; v_gene: TRBV18; abundance: -; d_gene: -; len: 17; CDR3nt: TGTGCCAGCTCACCGGTACTTACAGGGAACTCTGGAAACACCATATATTTT; CDR3aa: CASSPVLTGNSGNTIYF
j_gene: TRBJ2-5; v_gene: TRBV6-2/TRBV6-3; abundance: -; d_gene: -; len: 12; CDR3nt: TGTGCCAGCAGTTACTCCGTAGGGACCCAGTACTTC; CDR3aa: CASSYSVGTQYF
j_gene: TRBJ1-2; v_gene: TRBV2; abundance: -; d_gene: TRBD1; len: 13; CDR3nt: TGTGCCAGCACGGACAGGGGTATTTATGGCTACACCTTC; CDR3aa: CASTDRGIYGYTF
j_gene: TRBJ2-1; v_gene: TRBV3-1/TRBV3-2; abundance: -; d_gene: TRBD2; len: 16; CDR3nt: TGTGCCAGCAGCCAGATCAGGGACTATAGATACAATGAGCAGTTCTTC; CDR3aa: CASSQIRDYRYNEQFF
j_gene: TRBJ2-7; v_gene: TRBV4-1; abundance: -; d_gene: -; len: 14; CDR3nt: TGCGCCAGCAGCTCGCCCCCGGGGACCTACGAGCAGTACTTC; CDR3aa: CASSSPPGTYEQYF
j_gene: TRBJ2-1; v_gene: TRBV5-1; abundance: once; d_gene: TRBD1; len: 16; CDR3nt: TGCGCCAGCAGCCACCGACCGGGACAGGGGTTCTATGAGCAGTTCTTC; CDR3aa: CASSHRPGQGFYEQFF
j_gene: TRBJ2-7; v_gene: TRBV2; abundance: -; d_gene: -; len: 11; CDR3nt: TGTGCCAGCCGTTCGGGCTACGAGCAGTACTTC; CDR3aa: CASRSGYEQYF
j_gene: TRBJ1-5; v_gene: TRBV6-5; abundance: -; d_gene: TRBD1; len: 13; CDR3nt: TGTGCCAGCAGCCAGGGGGCTACTCAGCCCCAGCATTTT; CDR3aa: CASSQGATQPQHF
j_gene: TRBJ1-2; v_gene: TRBV27; abundance: -; d_gene: TRBD1; len: 13; CDR3nt: TGTGCCAGCAGTACAGGGGTTCGGTACGGCTACACCTTC; CDR3aa: CASSTGVRYGYTF
j_gene: TRBJ2-2; v_gene: TRBV18; abundance: -; d_gene: -; len: 17; CDR3nt: TGTGCCAGCTCACTGATAGAGGCATCTGCGAACACCGGGGAGCTGTTTTTT; CDR3aa: CASSLIEASANTGELFF
j_gene: TRBJ1-5; v_gene: TRBV4-1; abundance: -; d_gene: -; len: 18; CDR3nt: TGCGCCAGCAGCCGAGAATCGACAGGAATTAAGGGGAATCAGCCCCAGCATTTT; CDR3aa: CASSRESTGIKGNQPQHF
j_gene: TRBJ2-7; v_gene: TRBV6-5; abundance: -; d_gene: TRBD1; len: 13; CDR3nt: TGTGCCAGCAAGGACAGGCTCTCCTACGAGCAGTACTTC; CDR3aa: CASKDRLSYEQYF
j_gene: TRBJ2-5; v_gene: TRBV3-1/TRBV3-2; abundance: -; d_gene: TRBD1; len: 16; CDR3nt: TGTGCCAGCAGCCAGGGGACAGGGGGCAGAGTAGGGACCCAGTACTTC; CDR3aa: CASSQGTGGRVGTQYF
j_gene: TRBJ2-3; v_gene: TRBV30; abundance: -; d_gene: -; len: 16; CDR3nt: TGTGCCTGGAGTGTAGGGGGAGGAGGGCGGACAGATACGCAGTATTTT; CDR3aa: CAWSVGGGGRTDTQYF
j_gene: TRBJ1-2; v_gene: TRBV28; abundance: -; d_gene: TRBD1; len: 24; CDR3nt: TGTGCCAGCAGTTTTTTTTTGTTCTTGGGACAGGGCACAATGCGGAGGGACACTCCCTATGGCTACACCTTC; CDR3aa: CASSFFLFLGQGTMRRDTPYGYTF
j_gene: TRBJ2-1; v_gene: TRBV5-1; abundance: -; d_gene: TRBD2; len: 15; CDR3nt: TGCGCCAGCAGCTTGGGAAGCGGGGGGGCCTATGAGCAGTTCTTC; CDR3aa: CASSLGSGGAYEQFF
j_gene: TRBJ2-7; v_gene: TRBV10-2; abundance: -; d_gene: TRBD2; len: 15; CDR3nt: TGCGCCAGCACTCTTGGACTAGCGGGGACCTACGAGCAGTACTTC; CDR3aa: CASTLGLAGTYEQYF
j_gene: TRBJ2-5; v_gene: TRBV5-1; abundance: -; d_gene: TRBD1; len: 15; CDR3nt: TGCGCCAGCAGCTTGTCCGGGACAGGGGAAGAGACCCAGTACTTC; CDR3aa: CASSLSGTGEETQYF
j_gene: TRBJ1-5; v_gene: TRBV19; abundance: few; d_gene: -; len: 16; CDR3nt: TGTGCCAGTAGTGTCCCAGCTATCAGGAGCAATCAGCCCCAGCATTTT; CDR3aa: CASSVPAIRSNQPQHF
j_gene: TRBJ2-7; v_gene: TRBV7-9; abundance: -; d_gene: TRBD1; len: 15; CDR3nt: TGTGCCAGCAGCTTATTTGGGACAGGGTTGTACGAGCAGTACTTC; CDR3aa: CASSLFGTGLYEQYF
j_gene: TRBJ1-1; v_gene: TRBV7-9; abundance: -; d_gene: -; len: 13; CDR3nt: TGTGCCAGCAGTTTAACCTCTAACACTGAAGCTTTCTTT; CDR3aa: CASSLTSNTEAFF
j_gene: TRBJ1-4; v_gene: TRBV6-6; abundance: -; d_gene: TRBD1; len: 14; CDR3nt: TGTGCCAGCAGACCGGGACAGACTAATGAAAAACTGTTTTTT; CDR3aa: CASRPGQTNEKLFF
j_gene: TRBJ2-7; v_gene: TRBV6-6; abundance: -; d_gene: -; len: 13; CDR3nt: TGTGCCAGCAGTTACTTGGAAAACTACGAGCAGTACTTC; CDR3aa: CASSYLENYEQYF
j_gene: TRBJ1-1; v_gene: TRBV11-2; abundance: -; d_gene: TRBD1; len: 15; CDR3nt: TGTGCCAGCAGCTTACAGGGACAGGGTACCACTGAAGCTTTCTTT; CDR3aa: CASSLQGQGTTEAFF
j_gene: TRBJ2-5; v_gene: TRBV6-5; abundance: -; d_gene: TRBD2; len: 15; CDR3nt: TGTGCCAGCAGTTCCGGGACTAGCGGGGGGAAGACCCAGTACTTC; CDR3aa: CASSSGTSGGKTQYF
j_gene: TRBJ1-3; v_gene: TRBV7-9; abundance: -; d_gene: TRBD1; len: 16; CDR3nt: TGTGCCAGCAGCTTGGGACAGGTTCTCTCTGGAAACACCATATATTTT; CDR3aa: CASSLGQVLSGNTIYF
j_gene: TRBJ2-7; v_gene: TRBV7-9; abundance: -; d_gene: TRBD2; len: 12; CDR3nt: TGTGCCAGCAGCTCGGCGGGGGACGAGCAGTACTTC; CDR3aa: CASSSAGDEQYF
j_gene: TRBJ1-1; v_gene: TRBV7-8; abundance: once; d_gene: -; len: 16; CDR3nt: TGTGCCAGCAGCTTAGCCCCTTTGGGGAGGAACACTGAAGCTTTCTTT; CDR3aa: CASSLAPLGRNTEAFF
j_gene: TRBJ2-7; v_gene: TRBV5-1; abundance: -; d_gene: TRBD1; len: 15; CDR3nt: TGCGCCAGCAGCTTGGCCCCAGGGGGCTCCTACGAGCAGTACTTC; CDR3aa: CASSLAPGGSYEQYF
j_gene: TRBJ1-1; v_gene: TRBV6-5; abundance: once; d_gene: -; len: 16; CDR3nt: TGTGCCAGCAGTTACTCTTCAGGGAGGGGGATCACTGAAGCTTTCTTT; CDR3aa: CASSYSSGRGITEAFF
j_gene: TRBJ2-5; v_gene: TRBV5-8; abundance: -; d_gene: -; len: 14; CDR3nt: TGTGCCAGCAGCGTGCCGGGACCTCAAGAGACCCAGTACTTC; CDR3aa: CASSVPGPQETQYF
j_gene: TRBJ2-3; v_gene: TRBV9; abundance: -; d_gene: TRBD2; len: 15; CDR3nt: TGTGCCAGCAGCCCCCAGGGAGGGGGCACAGATACGCAGTATTTT; CDR3aa: CASSPQGGGTDTQYF
j_gene: TRBJ1-4; v_gene: TRBV19; abundance: -; d_gene: -; len: 14; CDR3nt: TGTGCCACCGGTCAGCGCGCGACTAATGAAAAACTGTTTTTT; CDR3aa: CATGQRATNEKLFF
j_gene: TRBJ1-1; v_gene: TRBV11-2; abundance: -; d_gene: -; len: 14; CDR3nt: TGTGCCAGCAGCTTGACAGGCTCGAACACTGAAGCTTTCTTT; CDR3aa: CASSLTGSNTEAFF
j_gene: TRBJ2-3; v_gene: TRBV5-1; abundance: -; d_gene: -; len: 22; CDR3nt: TGCGCCAGCAGACCCGGGACAGGGGCTAGCGGGGGCCCTCCCTCCCTCACAGATACGCAGTATTTT; CDR3aa: CASRPGTGASGGPPSLTDTQYF
j_gene: TRBJ2-3; v_gene: TRBV3-1/TRBV3-2; abundance: -; d_gene: -; len: 13; CDR3nt: TGTGCCAGCCCCGAGGGGTGGACAGATACGCAGTATTTT; CDR3aa: CASPEGWTDTQYF
j_gene: TRBJ2-5; v_gene: TRBV12-3/TRBV12-4; abundance: once; d_gene: TRBD1; len: 13; CDR3nt: TGTGCCAGCAGCCCGGGACAGGGCGAGACCCAGTACTTC; CDR3aa: CASSPGQGETQYF
j_gene: TRBJ2-3; v_gene: TRBV4-2; abundance: -; d_gene: -; len: 16; CDR3nt: TGTGCCAGCAGCCAGGTTGTAGGGGAGAGGATGGATACGCAGTATTTT; CDR3aa: CASSQVVGERMDTQYF
j_gene: TRBJ2-7; v_gene: TRBV18; abundance: once; d_gene: -; len: 16; CDR3nt: TGTGCCAGCTCGCCTGGGACATCCACGGCCGACGACGAGCAGTACTTC; CDR3aa: CASSPGTSTADDEQYF
j_gene: TRBJ2-3; v_gene: TRBV6-5; abundance: -; d_gene: -; len: 15; CDR3nt: TGTGCCAGCGGATTTAAACAGGGCCGCACAGATACGCAGTATTTT; CDR3aa: CASGFKQGRTDTQYF
j_gene: TRBJ2-7; v_gene: TRBV7-2; abundance: -; d_gene: -; len: 15; CDR3nt: TGTGCCAGCAGCCGGCCAGGACAGATCTCCTACGAGCAGTACTTC; CDR3aa: CASSRPGQISYEQYF
j_gene: TRBJ1-1; v_gene: TRBV23-1; abundance: -; d_gene: -; len: 15; CDR3nt: TGCGCCAGCAGTCATAGGGGTACACCGAACACTGAAGCTTTCTTT; CDR3aa: CASSHRGTPNTEAFF
j_gene: TRBJ2-1; v_gene: TRBV5-5; abundance: -; d_gene: -; len: 15; CDR3nt: TGTGCCAGCATCGGTACAGGTTCCTCCTACAATGAGCAGTTCTTC; CDR3aa: CASIGTGSSYNEQFF
j_gene: TRBJ1-5; v_gene: TRBV6-2/TRBV6-3; abundance: -; d_gene: TRBD1; len: 14; CDR3nt: TGTGCCAGCACCCCACAGGGGCACAATCAGCCCCAGCATTTT; CDR3aa: CASTPQGHNQPQHF
j_gene: TRBJ2-7; v_gene: TRBV7-2; abundance: -; d_gene: TRBD1; len: 15; CDR3nt: TGTGCCAGCAGCTTATGGCAGGGGGCCTCCTACGAGCAGTACTTC; CDR3aa: CASSLWQGASYEQYF
j_gene: TRBJ2-5; v_gene: TRBV19; abundance: -; d_gene: -; len: 14; CDR3nt: TGTGCCAGTAGTCCCAGTGGCGAGGGAGAGACCCAGTACTTC; CDR3aa: CASSPSGEGETQYF
j_gene: TRBJ1-1; v_gene: TRBV13; abundance: -; d_gene: -; len: 12; CDR3nt: TGTGCCAGCAGCTACTCGAACACTGAAGCTTTCTTT; CDR3aa: CASSYSNTEAFF
j_gene: TRBJ1-2; v_gene: TRBV10-3; abundance: -; d_gene: TRBD1; len: 20; CDR3nt: TGTGCCATCAGTGGGGGACAGGGGGCAAGTCAGCCCTCAGGGGACTATGGCTACACCTTC; CDR3aa: CAISGGQGASQPSGDYGYTF